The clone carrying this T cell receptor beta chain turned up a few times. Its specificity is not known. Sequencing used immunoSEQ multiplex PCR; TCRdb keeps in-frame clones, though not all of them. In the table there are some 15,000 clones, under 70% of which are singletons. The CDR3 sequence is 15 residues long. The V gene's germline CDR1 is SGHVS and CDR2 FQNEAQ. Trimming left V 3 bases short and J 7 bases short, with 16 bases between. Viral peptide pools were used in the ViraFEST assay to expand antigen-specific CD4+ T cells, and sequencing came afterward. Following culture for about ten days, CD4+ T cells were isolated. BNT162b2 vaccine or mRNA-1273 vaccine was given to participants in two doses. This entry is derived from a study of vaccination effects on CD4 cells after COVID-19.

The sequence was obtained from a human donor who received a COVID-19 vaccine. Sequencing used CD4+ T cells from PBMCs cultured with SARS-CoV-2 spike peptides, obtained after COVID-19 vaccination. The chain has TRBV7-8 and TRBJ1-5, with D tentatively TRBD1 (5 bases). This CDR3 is CASSLFSVGGQPQHF. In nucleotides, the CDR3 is TGTGCCAGCAGCTTGTTCTCCGTCGGGGGACAGCCCCAGCATTTT.